This record looks at one T cell receptor (beta chain) sequence and its context. What it binds is not known. This sample was taken from a study of PD-1 blockade in classical Hodgkin lymphoma. Study context: Patients were administered nivolumab (3 mg/kg intravenously) every 2 weeks. Findings and caveats of the study: Individuals initiating nivolumab under 1 year after ASCT were excluded. CD4+ TCR diversity rose significantly by C4D1, and CD8+ TCR diversity did not. Newly diagnosed and completely responding patients shared comparable baseline diversity.

Every patient had relapsed following autologous stem cell transplantation, and cohorts differed in brentuximab vedotin exposure. Sequencing used immunoSEQ multiplex PCR; TCRdb keeps in-frame clones, though not all of them. The sample includes about 97,000 clones, approximately 80% of them seen just once. V was cut by 3 bases and J by 0 bases, with 9 bases left in between. Germline CDR1 LNHDA, CDR2 SQIVND (reference sequence). CDR3 length: 15 residues. This receptor was taken from a human donor with classical Hodgkin lymphoma. The material was peripheral blood mononuclear cells (PBMCs), obtained at baseline. This chain links TRBV19 with TRBJ2-1; D could derive from TRBD1 or TRBD2 (5 bases each). Here the CDR3 DNA reads TGTGCCAGTAGTATGGGACCCAGCTCCTACAATGAGCAGTTCTTC. This gives the protein CASSMGPSSYNEQFF.